The 31 T cell receptor beta chains given below trace back to one sample, sequenced in a study of blood T cell repertoires in COVID-19. Assay used: immunoSEQ multiplex PCR; TCRdb lists only in-frame clones, some missing. In the table there are around 260,000 clones, roughly 85% of which are singletons. The material sequenced was peripheral blood. The receptors were gathered from a woman aged 45 to 65 who had recovered from COVID-19.

The rearrangement uses TRBV18 and TRBJ1-2; D is perhaps TRBD1 (6 bases). This CDR3 is built from 14 residues. V lost 8 bases and J 5 bases, leaving 18 bases between the germline ends. The V gene's germline CDR1 is KGHSH and CDR2 LQKENI. CDR3: CASRDGRGVYGYTF. The CDR3 DNA reads as TGTGCCAGCCGGGATGGCAGGGGCGTATATGGCTACACCTTC.

The J gene is TRBJ2-3, the V gene TRBV27; D gene ambiguous. The V end lost 3 bases, the J end lost 4 bases, and 5 bases lay between the germline ends. CDR1 MNHEY and CDR2 SMNVEV come from the germline V gene (reference sequence). The CDR3 contains 12 residues. The CDR3 DNA follows: TGTGCCAGCAGTTTCGGAGCAGATACGCAGTATTTT. Its protein is CASSFGADTQYF.

This chain uses TRBV6-2 or TRBV6-3 with TRBJ2-5; D is possibly TRBD2 (6 bases). Trimming took 4 bases from V and 4 from J, leaving 10 bases between them. CDR1 is MNHEY and CDR2 is SVGEGT in the germline V gene. The CDR3 length is 13 residues. CDR3 DNA sequence: TGTGCCAGCAGTTCTACTAGCCGAGAGACCCAGTACTTC. Translating gives CASSSTSRETQYF.

Only a few counts were recorded for this clone. The chain employs TRBV18 and TRBJ1-4, with D possibly being TRBD1 (5 bases). The CDR3 runs to 16 residues. The V end lost 4 bases, the J end lost 4 bases, and 16 bases lay between the germline ends. The V gene's germline CDR1 is KGHSH and CDR2 LQKENI. The CDR3 region has the DNA TGTGCCAGCTCACGACCTCCGGGACTCGATAATGAAAAACTGTTTTTT. Protein sequence: CASSRPPGLDNEKLFF.

The chain combines TRBV29-1 with TRBJ2-5; 13 bases map to TRBD2. This CDR3 is built from 15 residues. Germline CDR1 reads SQVTM; CDR2 reads ANQGSEA. V lost 3 bases to trimming and J lost 5 bases; unmatched junction nucleotides: 6. CDR3 nucleotide sequence: TGCAGCGTTGAGTGGACTAGCGGGAGTAGGGAGACCCAGTACTTC. Protein product: CSVEWTSGSRETQYF.

The V call is TRBV4-3, the J call TRBJ2-5; 14 nucleotides line up with TRBD2. Looked up from germline, CDR1 is LGHNA and CDR2 is YSLEER. The CDR3 runs 18 residues. The V and J ends lost 1 base and 5 bases, in that order; junction bases with no gene match: 9. The CDR3 loop is CASSQGGTSGGGWETQYF. The CDR3 coding sequence is TGCGCCAGCAGCCAAGGTGGGACTAGCGGGGGCGGTTGGGAGACCCAGTACTTC.

This sequence joins TRBV6-5 and TRBJ2-2, with D maybe TRBD2 (5 bases). Germline CDR1 MNHEY, CDR2 SVGAGI. Trimming stripped 5 bases from V and 0 bases from J, with 10 bases between. This CDR3 contains 15 residues. The CDR3 sequence: CASSRRQANTGELFF. CDR3 nucleotide sequence: TGTGCCAGCAGTCGGAGGCAGGCGAACACCGGGGAGCTGTTTTTT.

This chain connects TRBV7-2 to TRBJ2-7; TRBD2 matches at 12 bases. V dropped 1 base and J dropped 3; count of bases not matched to a gene: 4. CDR3 length: 16 residues. Germline lookup yields CDR1 SGHTA and CDR2 FQGNSA. The CDR3 DNA is TGTGCCAGCAGCTTAGAGGGACTAGCGGGCGGCTACGAGCAGTACTTC. This encodes CASSLEGLAGGYEQYF.

The chain has TRBV2 and TRBJ2-3; 10 bases agree with TRBD2. The V segment lost 6 bases and the J segment 3 bases; nucleotides outside the gene matches: 3. This CDR3 is built from 14 residues. The germline V gene encodes CDR1 SNHLY and CDR2 FYNNEI. In nucleotides, the CDR3 is TGTGCCAGCAGGCTTAGCGGGGGGACAGATACGCAGTATTTT. It encodes CASRLSGGTDTQYF.

This chain links TRBV20-1 with TRBJ1-2, with 7 bases lining up with TRBD1. This CDR3 contains 11 residues. Germline V gene data show CDR1 as DFQATT and CDR2 as SNEGSKA (reference sequence). CDR3 in amino acids: CSQTGSYGYTF. The CDR3 DNA reads TGCAGCCAGACAGGGTCCTATGGCTACACCTTC.

This chain joins TRBV14 and TRBJ1-6; the D gene is possibly TRBD1 (5 bases). V lost 2 bases to trimming and J lost 6 bases, with 14 bases between them. The CDR3 length is 16 residues. The V gene's germline CDR1 is SGHDN and CDR2 FVKESK. This chain's CDR3 is CASSQIFGAGNSPLHF. CDR3 nucleotides: TGTGCCAGCAGCCAAATTTTTGGGGCCGGTAATTCACCCCTCCACTTT.

The chain recombines TRBV15 with TRBJ1-1; 7 bases map to TRBD1. With 4 bases clipped from V and 4 bases from J, the junction kept 3 bases outside the gene matches. The CDR3 length is 13 residues. Germline V gene data show CDR1 as LNHNV and CDR2 as YYDKDF (reference sequence). For the CDR3, the DNA is TGTGCCACCAGCACCTACAGGGGCACTGAAGCTTTCTTT. Translation: CATSTYRGTEAFF.

This chain uses TRBV5-1 with TRBJ1-2; 10 bases line up with TRBD1. The CDR3 runs 19 residues. From germline, CDR1 is SGHRS and CDR2 YFSETQ. Trimming took 4 bases from V and 9 from J; bases not matched to a gene: 24. The CDR3 region has the DNA TGCGCCAGCAGCACGGGGAACCCGGGACAGGGGTCTATTGGTCGTAGCTACACCTTC. It is translated as CASSTGNPGQGSIGRSYTF. The whole variable domain, remainder taken from reference TRBV5-1 and TRBJ1-2, is KAGVTQTPRYLIKTRGQQVTLSCSPISGHRSVSWYQQTPGQGLQFLFEYFSETQRNKGNFPGRFSGRQFSNSRSEMNVSTLELGDSALYLCASSTGNPGQGSIGRSYTFGSGTRLTVV.

The chain joins TRBV4-1 to TRBJ2-1; D may be TRBD2 (6 bases). The V end lost 4 bases, the J end lost 7 bases, and 32 bases lay between the germline ends. CDR3 length equals 20 residues. In germline, CDR1 is MGHRA, CDR2 YSYEKL. CDR3 sequence reads: CASSLPPPSPRRGRINEQFF. The CDR3 DNA reads TGCGCCAGCAGCCTACCTCCCCCCTCCCCACGGCGGGGCCGCATTAATGAGCAGTTCTTC.

The chain employs TRBV2 and TRBJ1-5, with no clear D. This CDR3 region has 13 residues. The germline V and J ends were trimmed by 2 bases and 3 bases, with 5 bases remaining between them. The germline gives CDR1 SNHLY, CDR2 FYNNEI. As DNA, the CDR3 is TGTGCCAGCAGTGAATGGCCCAATCAGCCCCAGCATTTT. It encodes CASSEWPNQPQHF.

The chain combines TRBV29-1 with TRBJ1-1; TRBD1 agrees at 7 bases. CDR1 is SQVTM and CDR2 is ANQGSEA in the germline V gene. The CDR3 length is 14 residues. V gave up 4 bases and J gave up 1 base; unmatched junction bases: 6. The CDR3 DNA sequence: TGCAGCGTTGCTAAGACAGGGACGAACACTGAAGCTTTCTTT. Protein: CSVAKTGTNTEAFF.

This chain uses TRBV5-6 with TRBJ2-6; possible D gene TRBD1, 5 bases. The CDR3 length is 18 residues. Per the germline V gene, CDR1 is SGHDT and CDR2 is YYEEEE. Trimming shortened V by 4 bases and J by 0 bases, and 17 bases separated the two germline ends. The CDR3 nucleotides are TGTGCCAGCAGCGGCCCGGACACCTCGAGCTCTGGGGCCAACGTCCTGACTTTC. Residues: CASSGPDTSSSGANVLTF.

The chain carries TRBV30 and TRBJ1-2; D may be TRBD1 (5 bases). V dropped 0 bases and J dropped 7 bases, with 15 bases sitting between them. This CDR3 is built from 14 residues. Germline V CDR1 and CDR2: GTSNPN, SVGIG (reference sequence). The CDR3 sequence: CAWSVGAGISGYTF. The CDR3 coding sequence is TGTGCCTGGAGTGTAGGGGCAGGGATAAGTGGCTACACCTTC.

The V call is TRBV28, the J call TRBJ2-1; TRBD1 matches 8 bases. This CDR3 contains 16 residues. J gave up 12 bases and V 4 bases, and 17 bases lay outside the gene matches. Germline CDR1 and CDR2: MDHEN and SYDVKM. As DNA, the CDR3 is TGTGCCAGCAGTTCACGAGCTCTGACAGGGGCTTTCGGGCAGTTCTTC. Translation: CASSSRALTGAFGQFF.

The CDR3 protein is CASSQLSGSEQYF. The CDR3 DNA follows: TGTGCCAGCAGCCAACTTAGCGGGAGCGAGCAGTACTTC. The V gene is TRBV3-1 (or the pseudogene TRBV3-2), the J gene TRBJ2-7; TRBD2 agrees at 9 bases. Per the germline V gene, CDR1 is LGHDT and CDR2 is YNNKEL (reference sequence). CDR3 length: 13 residues. J was trimmed by 6 bases and V by 2 bases; bases with no gene match: 2.

The CDR3: CASSRQQGYSPLHF. In nucleotides, the CDR3 is TGTGCCAGCAGTAGACAACAGGGTTATTCACCCCTCCACTTT. This rearrangement joins TRBV27 to TRBJ1-6; D might be TRBD1 (6 bases). CDR3 length: 14 residues. The germline V and J ends were trimmed by 5 bases and 8 bases, with 13 bases remaining between them. CDR1 MNHEY and CDR2 SMNVEV come from the germline V gene (reference sequence).

This sequence joins TRBV7-2 and TRBJ1-3; D is undetermined. The CDR3 contains 15 residues. Trimming removed 1 base from V and 0 bases from J, with 7 bases in between. Looked up from germline, CDR1 is SGHTA and CDR2 is FQGNSA. The CDR3 region is CASSLDDYSGNTIYF. CDR3 coding DNA: TGTGCCAGCAGCTTAGACGACTACTCTGGAAACACCATATATTTT.

The chain has TRBV19 and TRBJ1-2; a possible D gene is TRBD1 (5 bases). The CDR3 covers 14 residues. Per the germline V gene, CDR1 is LNHDA and CDR2 is SQIVND (reference sequence). The germline V and J ends were trimmed by 0 bases and 2 bases, with 7 bases remaining between them. This CDR3 is CASSIDRANYGYTF. CDR3 DNA sequence: TGTGCCAGTAGTATAGACAGGGCAAACTATGGCTACACCTTC.

This chain joins TRBV6-5 and TRBJ2-4, with D perhaps TRBD2 (5 bases). This CDR3 has 11 residues. Germline V gene sequence: CDR1 MNHEY, CDR2 SVGAGI. The ends were cut back, 10 bases at V and 9 bases at J, with 13 bases in the middle. The chain's CDR3 is CATSAGGIQYF. CDR3 sequence (DNA): TGTGCCACGTCGGCGGGCGGCATTCAGTACTTC.

The CDR3 reads CAISRETGSNSPLHF. The CDR3 coding sequence is TGTGCCATCAGTCGTGAGACAGGGAGTAATTCACCCCTCCACTTT. This rearrangement joins TRBV10-3 to TRBJ1-6; 7 bases match TRBD1. With V trimmed by 5 bases and J by 6 bases, 7 bases remained unmatched. CDR3 length: 15 amino acids. Germline V gene lookup returns CDR1 ENHRY and CDR2 SYGVKD.

The chain joins TRBV6-5 to TRBJ1-3; D might be TRBD1 (5 bases). This CDR3 has 15 amino acids. The V gene lost 0 bases and the J gene lost 8 bases, with 14 bases spanning the gap. Germline CDR1 is MNHEY and CDR2 is SVGAGI. The CDR3 is CASSYSSAGRDTIYF. CDR3 bases: TGTGCCAGCAGTTACTCGAGCGCAGGGAGGGACACCATATATTTT.

The chain uses TRBV2 and TRBJ2-2, with 8 bases lining up with TRBD1. Trimming removed 7 bases from V and 0 bases from J; junction bases left unmatched: 4. This CDR3 is built from 15 residues. The V gene's germline CDR1 is SNHLY and CDR2 FYNNEI. The CDR3: CASNLQGANTGELFF. As DNA, the CDR3 is TGTGCCAGCAATTTACAGGGGGCGAACACCGGGGAGCTGTTTTTT.

The CDR3 here is CAWDYAPRRTFF. The CDR3 DNA reads as TGTGCCTGGGATTATGCCCCACGGAGGACTTTCTTT. The rearrangement links TRBV30 to TRBJ1-1; the D is unclear. The germline gives CDR1 GTSNPN, CDR2 SVGIG (reference sequence). Trimming took 5 bases from V and 12 from J, leaving 19 bases between them. This CDR3 contains 12 residues.

The rearrangement joins TRBV18 to TRBJ2-7; D remains unclear. CDR3 size: 12 residues. Trimming took 3 bases from V and 6 from J, leaving 9 bases between them. Germline-derived CDR1 and CDR2 are KGHSH and LQKENI. The CDR3 is CASSPDQREQYF. The CDR3, as DNA: TGTGCCAGCTCACCCGACCAGCGCGAGCAGTACTTC.

The chain is built from TRBV5-1 and TRBJ2-7, with 7 bases that match TRBD1. The CDR3 spans 14 residues. After removal of 4 bases from V and 0 bases from J, the junction contained 4 bases not matched to a gene. Germline V gene data show CDR1 as SGHRS and CDR2 as YFSETQ. The CDR3, as DNA: TGCGCCAGCAGCCTACAGGGGAGCTCCTACGAGCAGTACTTC. Its protein is CASSLQGSSYEQYF.

The chain couples TRBV7-2 to TRBJ2-5, with a possible D match to TRBD1 (5 bases). Deletions cut 5 bases from V and 4 bases from J, with 17 bases between. The CDR3 contains 15 residues. CDR1 is SGHTA and CDR2 is FQGNSA in the germline V gene. The CDR3 reads CASSSKQVIGETQYF. The CDR3 DNA reads as TGTGCCAGCAGCAGCAAACAGGTGATTGGAGAGACCCAGTACTTC.